This T cell receptor beta chain originates from a study of Graves' ophthalmopathy and Graves' hyperthyroidism. Enrollment excluded any patients with other autoimmune diseases, uncontrolled infections, pregnancy or lactation. The diagnosis was founded upon clinical symptoms, serum thyroxine, TRAb, thyroid ultrasound and orbital computed tomography. A volume of over 9 ml of fresh peripheral blood supplied the PBMCs. Study-level findings and limits: Ophthalmopathy versus stable hyperthyroidism: 13-signature model gave roughly 88% sensitivity, 65% to 82% specificity.

Using RNA transcripts, the TCR beta CDR3 regions were amplified. The first-round RT-PCR employed HTBI primers together with the Qiagen OneStep RT-PCR kit. A multiplex PCR was then performed as the second round. In TCRdb, the multiplex PCR reads were re-called with MiXCR into one record per CDR3 protein. The sample lists a few hundred thousand distinct CDR3 sequences; about 18% were seen once. This clonotype turned up a few times. The antigen is not known. Germline and junction disagree at one end, which may indicate a read error. The germline V gene has CDR1 MNHNS and CDR2 SASEGT. CDR3 length equals 17 residues.

The sequencing sample was made of peripheral blood. J is TRBJ2-2 and V is TRBV6-1; 11 bases are shared with TRBD2. This TCR came from an adult woman with stable Graves' hyperthyroidism. This CDR3 reads CASSRIAGGQVGGGLFF. CDR3 nucleotides: TGTGCCAGCAGTAGGATAGCGGGAGGGCAGGTTGGCGGGGGGCTGTTTTTT.